This T cell receptor beta chain was obtained from a study of blood T cell repertoires in COVID-19. The germline V and J ends were trimmed by 5 bases and 8 bases, with 16 bases remaining between them. Germline V gives CDR1 MDHEN, CDR2 SYDVKM. This CDR3 is built from 14 residues. Generated by immunoSEQ multiplex PCR, the TCRdb table keeps only in-frame clones and is missing some. The sample includes around 300,000 clones, roughly nine tenths of them seen just once. The sequenced sample was PBMCs or T cells enriched from blood (not recorded which). This chain uses TRBV28 with TRBJ2-1; no firm D call. The receptor comes from a woman in her 30s who had recovered from COVID-19. This chain's CDR3 is CASSPPAVEYEQFF. CDR3 in DNA: TGTGCCAGCAGTCCCCCGGCGGTTGAGTATGAGCAGTTCTTC. The full variable domain, rest sourced from reference TRBV28 and TRBJ2-1, is DVKVTQSSRYLVKRTGEKVFLECVQDMDHENMFWYRQDPGLGLRLIYFSYDVKMKEKGDIPEGYSVSREKKERFSLILESASTNQTSMYLCASSPPAVEYEQFFGPGTRLTVL.